This T cell receptor beta chain was retrieved from a study of T cell responses to AZD1222 COVID-19 vaccine. Study-level points and caveats: Researchers took repertoire samples only after the peak T cell response had come.

V dropped 1 base and J dropped 4 bases, with 8 bases sitting between them. The CDR3 totals 13 residues. This table comes from immunoSEQ multiplex PCR, and its TCRdb copy is limited to in-frame clones, with some not included. The sample lists 120,000 or so clones, around nine tenths occurring once. This clone is a singleton in its sample. Antigen specificity is unknown. The sequence derives from an adult in good health. The sequences come from peripheral blood, collected on day 0 of AZD1222 vaccination. J is TRBJ2-7 and V is TRBV12-3 or TRBV12-4, with D maybe TRBD1 (5 bases). Here the CDR3 DNA reads TGTGCCAGCAGTTTAGATAGACAGTACGAGCAGTACTTC. It translates to CASSLDRQYEQYF.